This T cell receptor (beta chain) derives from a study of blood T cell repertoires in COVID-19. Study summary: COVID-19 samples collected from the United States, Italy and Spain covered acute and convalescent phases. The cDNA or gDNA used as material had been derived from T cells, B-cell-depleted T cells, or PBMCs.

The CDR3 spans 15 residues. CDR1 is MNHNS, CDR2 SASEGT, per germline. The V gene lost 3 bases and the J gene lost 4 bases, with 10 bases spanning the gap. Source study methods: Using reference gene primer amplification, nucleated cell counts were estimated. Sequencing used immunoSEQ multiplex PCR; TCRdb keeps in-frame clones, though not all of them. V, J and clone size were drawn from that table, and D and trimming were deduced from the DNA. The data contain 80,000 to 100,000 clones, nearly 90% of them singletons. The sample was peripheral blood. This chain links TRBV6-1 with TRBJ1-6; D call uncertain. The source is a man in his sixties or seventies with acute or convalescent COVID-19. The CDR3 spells CASSEIGVYNSPLHF. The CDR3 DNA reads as TGTGCCAGCAGTGAGATTGGAGTTTATAATTCACCCCTCCACTTT.